The sequence of this TCR beta chain was determined in a study of blood T cells in healthy people across ages. The overall study: About one barcoded beta molecule was captured per two T cells (by template switching).

This clonotype was counted at least ten times. The antigen is undetermined. Each sample had at least 6 million PBMCs isolated. General study findings and limits: Greater diversity and more naive CD4+ cells were seen in long-lived donors than in aged donors. Total diversity from one million sequenced T cells was likely underestimated.

The second PCR ran about 6 to 12 cycles with a sample-barcoded 5' primer and J-beta primers. TCRdb processed the 5' RACE reads anew with MiXCR; each CDR3 protein has one entry. The table includes around 800,000 distinct CDR3 sequences, 46% detected once. Input material: blood. The clonotype comes from a man older than 75 in good health.

The CDR3 loop is CASSQDSSRGLKETQYF. As DNA, the CDR3 is TGTGCCAGCAGCCAAGATTCGAGCAGGGGGTTAAAAGAGACCCAGTACTTC. This sequence joins TRBV14 and TRBJ2-5; 7 bases fit TRBD1. V shed 0 bases, J shed 3 bases, and the junction held 10 bases outside the gene matches. Germline lookup yields CDR1 SGHDN and CDR2 FVKESK. CDR3 size: 17 residues.